The subject of this entry is one T cell receptor beta chain. These data are taken from a study of blood T cell repertoires in COVID-19. Clones were read by immunoSEQ multiplex PCR, and TCRdb kept only the in-frame ones, dropping some. The data show roughly 140,000 clones, around 90% seen once. Trimming took 2 bases from V and 5 from J, leaving 6 bases between them. The CDR3 spans 12 residues. Germline CDR1 is SNHLY and CDR2 is FYNNEI. The specimen was peripheral blood. The clonotype comes from a man between 70 and 80 years old with acute or convalescent COVID-19. The V and J genes are TRBV2 and TRBJ2-5, with D tentatively TRBD1 (6 bases). CDR3 sequence reads: CASSEQGETQYF. CDR3 bases: TGTGCCAGCAGTGAACAGGGGGAGACCCAGTACTTC. Looking up the rest from reference TRBV2 and TRBJ2-5 gives the full variable domain: EPEVTQTPSHQVTQMGQEVILRCVPISNHLYFYWYRQILGQKVEFLVSFYNNEISEKSEIFDDQFSVERPDGSNFTLKIRSTKLEDSAMYFCASSEQGETQYFGPGTRLLVL.